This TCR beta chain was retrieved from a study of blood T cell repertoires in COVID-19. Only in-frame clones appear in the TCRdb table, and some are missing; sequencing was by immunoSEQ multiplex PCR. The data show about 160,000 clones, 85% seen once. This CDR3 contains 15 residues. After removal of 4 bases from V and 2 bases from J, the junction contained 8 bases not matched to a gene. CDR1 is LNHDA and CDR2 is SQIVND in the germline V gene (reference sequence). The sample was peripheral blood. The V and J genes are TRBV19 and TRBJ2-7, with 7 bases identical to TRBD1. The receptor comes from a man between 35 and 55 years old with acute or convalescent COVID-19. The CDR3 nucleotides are TGTGCCAGTAGTAGTCTCGACAGGGACGCCTACGAGCAGTACTTC. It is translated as CASSSLDRDAYEQYF.